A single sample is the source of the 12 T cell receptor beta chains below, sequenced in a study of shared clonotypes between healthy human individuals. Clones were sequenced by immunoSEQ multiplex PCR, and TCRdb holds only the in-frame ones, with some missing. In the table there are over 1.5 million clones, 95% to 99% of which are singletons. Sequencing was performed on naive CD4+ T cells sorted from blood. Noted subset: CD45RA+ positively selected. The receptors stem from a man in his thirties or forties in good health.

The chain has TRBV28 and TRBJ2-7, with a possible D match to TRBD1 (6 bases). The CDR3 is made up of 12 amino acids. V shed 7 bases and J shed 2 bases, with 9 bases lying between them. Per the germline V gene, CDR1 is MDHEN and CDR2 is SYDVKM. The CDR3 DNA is TGTGCCAGCAACACAGGGCCCTACGAGCAGTACTTC. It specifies CASNTGPYEQYF.

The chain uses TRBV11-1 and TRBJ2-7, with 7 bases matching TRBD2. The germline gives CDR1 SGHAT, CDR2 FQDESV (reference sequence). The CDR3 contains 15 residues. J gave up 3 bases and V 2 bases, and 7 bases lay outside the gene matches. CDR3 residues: CASSLLPGGGYEQYF. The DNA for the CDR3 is TGTGCCAGCAGCTTATTGCCGGGAGGCGGCTACGAGCAGTACTTC.

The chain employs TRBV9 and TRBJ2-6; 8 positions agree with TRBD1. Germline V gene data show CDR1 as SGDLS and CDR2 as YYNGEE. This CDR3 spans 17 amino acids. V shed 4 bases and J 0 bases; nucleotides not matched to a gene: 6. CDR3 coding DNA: TGTGCCAGCAGCCCCCCAGGGGGCCCCTCTGGGGCCAACGTCCTGACTTTC. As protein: CASSPPGGPSGANVLTF.

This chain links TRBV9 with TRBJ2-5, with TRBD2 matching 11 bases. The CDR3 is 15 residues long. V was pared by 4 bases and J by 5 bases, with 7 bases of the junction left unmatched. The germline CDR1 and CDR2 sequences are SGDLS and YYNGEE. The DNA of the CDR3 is TGTGCCAGCAGCCCACGGACTAGCGGGTGGGAGACCCAGTACTTC. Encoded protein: CASSPRTSGWETQYF.

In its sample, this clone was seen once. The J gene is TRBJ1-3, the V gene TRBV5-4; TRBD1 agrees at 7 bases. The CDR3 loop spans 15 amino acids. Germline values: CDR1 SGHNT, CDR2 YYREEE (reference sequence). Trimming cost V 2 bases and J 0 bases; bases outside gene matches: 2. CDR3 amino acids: CASSLRQGSGNTIYF. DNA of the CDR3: TGTGCCAGCAGCTTAAGACAGGGCTCTGGAAACACCATATATTTT.

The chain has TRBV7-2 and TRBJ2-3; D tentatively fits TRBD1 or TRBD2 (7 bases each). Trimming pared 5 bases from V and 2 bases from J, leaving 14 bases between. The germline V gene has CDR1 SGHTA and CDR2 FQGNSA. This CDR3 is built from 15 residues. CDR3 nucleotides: TGTGCCAGCAGCCCGCCAGGGGGGGCCACAGATACGCAGTATTTT. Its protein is CASSPPGGATDTQYF.

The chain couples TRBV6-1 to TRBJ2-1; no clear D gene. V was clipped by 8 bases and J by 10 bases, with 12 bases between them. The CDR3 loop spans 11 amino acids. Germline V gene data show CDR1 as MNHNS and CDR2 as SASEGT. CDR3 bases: TGTGCCAGCGGTTCGCCCCGGGAGCAGTTCTTC. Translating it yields CASGSPREQFF.

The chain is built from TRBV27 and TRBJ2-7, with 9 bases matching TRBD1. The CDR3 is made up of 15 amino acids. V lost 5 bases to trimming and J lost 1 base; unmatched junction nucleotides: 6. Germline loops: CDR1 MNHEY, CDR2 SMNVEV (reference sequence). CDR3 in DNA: TGTGCCAGCAGTCCCCCGGGACAGGGATCCTACGAGCAGTACTTC. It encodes CASSPPGQGSYEQYF.

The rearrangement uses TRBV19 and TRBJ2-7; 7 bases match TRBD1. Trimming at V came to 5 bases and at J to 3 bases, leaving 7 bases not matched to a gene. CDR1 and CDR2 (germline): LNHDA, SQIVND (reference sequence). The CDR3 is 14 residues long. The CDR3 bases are TGTGCCAGTAGTGGATCCCAGGGGGTCTACGAGCAGTACTTC. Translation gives CASSGSQGVYEQYF.

The CDR3 nucleotides are TGTGCCAGCTCACCCTGGGACAGTGGAAACATTCAGTACTTC. Amino acids: CASSPWDSGNIQYF. The V gene is TRBV18, the J gene TRBJ2-4, with 7 bases lining up with TRBD1. Per the germline V gene, CDR1 is KGHSH and CDR2 is LQKENI. The CDR3 runs to 14 residues. J was trimmed by 6 bases and V by 3 bases; bases with no gene match: 5.

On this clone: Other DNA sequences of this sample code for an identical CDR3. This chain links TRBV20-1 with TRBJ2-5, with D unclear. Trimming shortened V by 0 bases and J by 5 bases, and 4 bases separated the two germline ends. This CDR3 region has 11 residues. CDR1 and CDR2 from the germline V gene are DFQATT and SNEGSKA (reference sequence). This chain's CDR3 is CSARERETQYF. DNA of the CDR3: TGCAGTGCTAGAGAGCGGGAGACCCAGTACTTC.

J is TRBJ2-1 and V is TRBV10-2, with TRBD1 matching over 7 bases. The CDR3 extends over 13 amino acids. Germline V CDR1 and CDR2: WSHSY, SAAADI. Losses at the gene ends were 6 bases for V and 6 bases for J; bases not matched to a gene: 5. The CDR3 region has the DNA TGCGCCAGCAGCAGGGGACAGTTCAATGAGCAGTTCTTC. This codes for CASSRGQFNEQFF.